These 17 T cell receptor beta chains came from one sample sequenced in a study of long-term antiretroviral therapy in people with HIV. Researchers ran immunoSEQ v3.0 at survey level. The method was immunoSEQ multiplex PCR; TCRdb's version includes in-frame clones alone and lacks a portion of them. The table has 30,000 to 40,000 clones, roughly four fifths seen once; the top ten hold 5.5% to 8%. The source material was unsorted PBMCs, sampled 1 year after starting antiretroviral therapy. The receptors derive from a man in his late teens or twenties with HIV.

V and J are TRBV18 and TRBJ2-7, with a weak D call TRBD1 (6 bases). V was clipped by 2 bases and J by 5 bases, with 7 bases between them. Per germline, CDR1 KGHSH and CDR2 LQKENI. This CDR3 region has 12 residues. CDR3 loop: CASSPTGNEQYF. For the CDR3, the DNA is TGTGCCAGCTCACCAACAGGGAACGAGCAGTACTTC.

This chain uses TRBV28 with TRBJ1-1, with D possibly TRBD1 on 6 matching bases. Trimming took 6 bases from V and 4 from J, leaving 24 bases between them. This CDR3 spans 17 amino acids. Germline values: CDR1 MDHEN, CDR2 SYDVKM. Here the CDR3 reads CASRHTRTDWGGTEAFF. Written as DNA, the CDR3 is TGTGCCAGCAGACATACCCGGACAGATTGGGGGGGCACTGAAGCTTTCTTT.

The J gene is TRBJ2-3, the V gene TRBV5-1; no clear D. The CDR3 covers 17 residues. Trimming stripped 0 bases from V and 0 bases from J, with 14 bases between. The germline CDR1 and CDR2 sequences are SGHRS and YFSETQ. The CDR3 DNA reads as TGCGCCAGCAGCTTGGAGTGGCGCTGGATTAGCACAGATACGCAGTATTTT. This gives the protein CASSLEWRWISTDTQYF.

The chain joins TRBV27 to TRBJ1-1; 7 bases are a match to TRBD1. The germline V gene encodes CDR1 MNHEY and CDR2 SMNVEV (reference sequence). The J segment lost 4 bases and the V segment lost 5 bases, leaving 7 bases of the junction unmatched. This CDR3 has 14 amino acids. The CDR3 nucleotides read TGTGCCAGCAGTCCTCGGACAGGAATCACTGAAGCTTTCTTT. The encoded protein is CASSPRTGITEAFF.

The V call is TRBV18, the J call TRBJ1-2, with D unclear. Germline V gives CDR1 KGHSH, CDR2 LQKENI. V was clipped by 2 bases and J by 6 bases, with 7 bases between them. This CDR3 spans 12 amino acids. This chain's CDR3 is CASSPEGNGYTF. The CDR3 nucleotides read TGTGCCAGCTCACCAGAAGGGAATGGCTACACCTTC.

The V gene is TRBV19, the J gene TRBJ2-5; 12 bases match TRBD2. Germline assignment: CDR1 LNHDA and CDR2 SQIVND (reference sequence). The CDR3 sequence is 15 residues long. Trimming removed 3 bases from V and 4 bases from J; junction bases left unmatched: 3. The CDR3 DNA reads TGTGCCAGTAGTATGACTAGCGGGAGCGGAGAGACCCAGTACTTC. Translating gives CASSMTSGSGETQYF.

This clone was observed a few times. The rearrangement links TRBV29-1 to TRBJ2-7, with a possible D match to TRBD2 (5 bases). In germline, CDR1 is SQVTM, CDR2 ANQGSEA. This CDR3 is 13 amino acids long. V lost 7 bases and J lost 5, with 18 bases in between. CDR3 sequence reads: CSAEPLRGNEQYF. DNA of the CDR3: TGCAGCGCCGAACCCCTACGAGGGAACGAGCAGTACTTC.

The J gene is TRBJ2-3, the V gene TRBV5-4, with a tentative D call TRBD1 (5 bases). This CDR3 region has 18 residues. CDR1 is SGHNT and CDR2 is YYREEE in the germline V gene (reference sequence). Trimming shortened V by 0 bases and J by 5 bases, and 22 bases separated the two germline ends. In DNA, the CDR3 is TGTGCCAGCAGCTTGGCCCATGGCGATGGCAGGGTCAGAGATACGCAGTATTTT. It translates to CASSLAHGDGRVRDTQYF.

The genes are TRBV5-1 and TRBJ2-7; D is uncertain. V lost 1 base, J lost 0 bases, and 14 bases lay in between. CDR1 is SGHRS, CDR2 YFSETQ, per germline. CDR3 length equals 16 residues. The CDR3 spells CASSLTQATSSYEQYF. As DNA, the CDR3 is TGCGCCAGCAGCTTGACGCAGGCGACCTCCTCCTACGAGCAGTACTTC.

V gene TRBV6-5 combines with J gene TRBJ2-1; D unresolved. Trimming removed 7 bases at V and 3 bases at J, with 10 bases between. There are 13 residues in the CDR3. Germline V gives CDR1 MNHEY, CDR2 SVGAGI. CDR3 sequence: CASTTPDYNEQFF. CDR3 sequence (DNA): TGTGCCAGCACCACCCCCGACTACAATGAGCAGTTCTTC.

The chain carries TRBV4-1 and TRBJ2-1, with 7 bases lining up with TRBD1. Looked up from germline, CDR1 is MGHRA and CDR2 is YSYEKL. V dropped 2 bases and J dropped 2; count of bases not matched to a gene: 6. The CDR3 consists of 16 residues. The CDR3 loop is CASSQQRGPPYNEQFF. The CDR3 DNA is TGCGCCAGCAGCCAACAAAGGGGGCCTCCCTACAATGAGCAGTTCTTC.

The chain combines TRBV27 with TRBJ2-7; D perhaps matches TRBD2 (6 bases). Germline-derived CDR1 and CDR2 are MNHEY and SMNVEV (reference sequence). V lost 2 bases and J 0 bases, leaving 14 bases between the germline ends. CDR3 length equals 16 residues. CDR3 sequence reads: CASSLLGGEPSYEQYF. The CDR3, as DNA: TGTGCCAGCAGTTTACTTGGAGGGGAACCCTCCTACGAGCAGTACTTC.

This sequence joins TRBV6-6 and TRBJ1-1, with a tentative D call TRBD1 (5 bases). This CDR3 is built from 15 residues. Trimming left V 0 bases short and J 7 bases short, with 15 bases between. Germline lookup yields CDR1 MNHNY and CDR2 SVGAGI (reference sequence). This CDR3 reads CASSYSFRVIDEAFF. The CDR3 nucleotides are TGTGCCAGCAGTTACTCGTTCAGGGTAATTGATGAAGCTTTCTTT.

This chain connects TRBV9 to TRBJ1-2, with a weak D call TRBD1 (6 bases). The germline V gene has CDR1 SGDLS and CDR2 YYNGEE. The V end was cut by 7 bases, the J end by 3 bases, with 13 bases between. The CDR3 is 13 amino acids. This CDR3 reads CASGTGGYYGYTF. The CDR3 DNA reads TGTGCCAGCGGGACCGGGGGCTACTATGGCTACACCTTC.

The genes are TRBV19 and TRBJ2-5, with 8 bases fitting TRBD1. Germline V lookup: CDR1 LNHDA, CDR2 SQIVND (reference sequence). V gave up 9 bases and J gave up 0 bases; unmatched junction bases: 9. This CDR3 has 15 amino acids. The CDR3 nucleotides read TGTGCCAGCCGGTCCCGGGACAGGCACCAAGAGACCCAGTACTTC. This gives the protein CASRSRDRHQETQYF.

This clone was counted only a few times. CDR3 region: CAISEGGDEKLFF. For the CDR3, the DNA is TGTGCCATCAGTGAGGGGGGGGATGAAAAACTGTTTTTT. V gene TRBV10-3 combines with J gene TRBJ1-4, with D tentatively TRBD1 (5 bases). CDR1 ENHRY and CDR2 SYGVKD come from the germline V gene. The CDR3 covers 13 residues. V lost 2 bases and J lost 6, with 7 bases in between.

This chain connects TRBV6-1 to TRBJ1-5, with D perhaps matching TRBD1 (5 bases). The CDR3 runs 15 residues. V was shortened by 7 bases and J by 3 bases, with 16 bases between the two germline ends. Looked up from germline, CDR1 is MNHNS and CDR2 is SASEGT. The CDR3 nucleotides are TGTGCCAGCACTCCCCAGGGAACAAACAATCAGCCCCAGCATTTT. It encodes CASTPQGTNNQPQHF.